Listed here are 3 T cell receptor beta chains from one sample, sequenced in a study of blood T cell repertoires in COVID-19. The data were produced by immunoSEQ multiplex PCR, yet TCRdb's version contains in-frame clones alone and is incomplete. The sample yields 110,000 or so clones, about 85% seen once. Input material: peripheral blood. The source is a man between 40 and 49 years old with acute or convalescent COVID-19.

The gene calls are TRBV27 and TRBJ1-5; D might be TRBD1 (6 bases). This CDR3 is built from 18 residues. Germline V gives CDR1 MNHEY, CDR2 SMNVEV (reference sequence). Between the trimmed V and J ends, which lost 2 bases and 0 bases, there was a span of 17 bases. The CDR3 DNA reads as TGTGCCAGCAGTTTAACAGTCGTTGGACAGTATAGCAATCAGCCCCAGCATTTT. Protein: CASSLTVVGQYSNQPQHF.

This clone appeared a single time. The chain combines TRBV6-5 with TRBJ2-2; 7 nucleotides match TRBD2. The CDR3 is made up of 16 amino acids. CDR1 is MNHEY and CDR2 is SVGAGI in the germline V gene. V lost 3 bases to trimming and J lost 2 bases; unmatched junction nucleotides: 6. CDR3 nucleotides: TGTGCCAGCAGTTATCTAGCGGACCTAAACACCGGGGAGCTGTTTTTT. Translation gives CASSYLADLNTGELFF.

CDR3 sequence: CASRVRSYSTDTQYF. The CDR3 DNA is TGTGCCAGTAGGGTCAGGTCCTATAGCACAGATACGCAGTATTTT. V gene TRBV19 combines with J gene TRBJ2-3; D is unclear. The CDR3 sequence is 15 residues long. V lost 6 bases to trimming and J lost 0 bases, with 13 bases between them. Germline CDR1 and CDR2: LNHDA and SQIVND (reference sequence).